These T cell receptor beta chains were read from a single sample in a study of identifying expanded T cells in peripheral blood. The repertoire was sequenced with immunoSEQ multiplex PCR; TCRdb's copy has only in-frame clones and lacks some. This table holds about 90,000 clones, roughly 84% found once. Material for sequencing was blood. Receptors were obtained from a person aged 18 to 75 in good health. The CDR3 runs from the conserved cysteine through the conserved F or W. A D gene is named only where the DNA matches it firmly. Where a row states a size, it is once, few, many or the class of an expanded clone; other rows omit it.

d_call j_call clone_size v_call cdr3_nt cdr3_aa
. TRBJ1-2 . TRBV5-8 TGTGCCAGCAGCCCCGGGATTTCCTATGGCTACACCTTC CASSPGISYGYTF
. TRBJ1-6 few TRBV5-6 TGTGCCAGCAGCTTGCGGGGAAGGACCTATAATTCACCCCTCCACTTT CASSLRGRTYNSPLHF
. TRBJ1-1 . TRBV6-5 TGTGCCAGCACCACTGAGGGGGGTAACACTGAAGCTTTCTTT CASTTEGGNTEAFF
TRBD1 TRBJ2-7 . TRBV7-9 TGTGCCAGCAGCCCCCCCGAGACAGGGACGCGGGAGCAGTACTTC CASSPPETGTREQYF
TRBD2 TRBJ2-7 . TRBV10-1 TGCGCCAGCAGTAAGGCTAGCGGCTACGAGCAGTACTTC CASSKASGYEQYF
TRBD2 TRBJ2-3 . TRBV10-3 TGTGCCACGACGGGGGGGGCGGAAGATACGCAGTATTTT CATTGGAEDTQYF
. TRBJ2-1 . TRBV5-1 TGCGCCAGCAGCTCGGGGACGTTGGGGGGTGAGCAGTTCTTC CASSSGTLGGEQFF
TRBD1 TRBJ2-3 . TRBV5-4 TGTGCCAGCAGCACCCAGGGGGCAGATACGCAGTATTTT CASSTQGADTQYF
TRBD1 TRBJ2-5 . TRBV9 TGTGCCAGCAGCGTAGGTGGACAGGGTTCCCAAGAGACCCAGTACTTC CASSVGGQGSQETQYF
. TRBJ2-1 . TRBV27 TGTGCCAGCAGTCTCGGGACTCCGTACAATGAGCAGTTCTTC CASSLGTPYNEQFF
. TRBJ1-5 . TRBV2 TGTGCCAGCAGTGACATGTCGAGCAATCAGCCCCAGCATTTT CASSDMSSNQPQHF
. TRBJ2-5 . TRBV7-7 TGTGCCAGCAGCTTTCGTGGGGGGCAAGAGACCCAGTACTTC CASSFRGGQETQYF
TRBD2 TRBJ2-3 . TRBV11-2 TGTGCCAGCAGCTTAGAGACGGGGGGATTTGCAGATACGCAGTATTTT CASSLETGGFADTQYF
TRBD1 TRBJ1-4 . TRBV9 TGTGCCAGCAGCGTAGGACAGGGTAATGAAAAACTGTTTTTT CASSVGQGNEKLFF
. TRBJ2-3 . TRBV6-5 TGTGCCAGCAGGATGGATGGAGATACGCAGTATTTT CASRMDGDTQYF
. TRBJ2-3 . TRBV2 TGTGCCAGCAGTTTCAGAGATACGCAGTATTTT CASSFRDTQYF
. TRBJ1-2 . TRBV7-2 TGTGCCAGCAGCTTAGGGGCTGGGGGAACCTATCATGGCTACACCTTC CASSLGAGGTYHGYTF
. TRBJ1-1 . TRBV7-9 TGTGCCAGCAGTAAGTCCGCCGCGAACACTGAAGCTTTCTTT CASSKSAANTEAFF
. TRBJ1-1 once TRBV4-3 TGCGCCAGCAGCCAAGACCCGGGATATGAAGCTTTCTTT CASSQDPGYEAFF
. TRBJ2-7 few TRBV30 TGTGCCTGGAGTGTACCCGGGGGCGGGCAGTACTTC CAWSVPGGGQYF
. TRBJ2-1 . TRBV5-1 TGCGCCAGCAGCTTTGACTGGAGCTCCTACAATGAGCAGTTCTTC CASSFDWSSYNEQFF
TRBD1 TRBJ1-3 . TRBV7-8 TGTGCCAGCAGCTTAGCGTTGGACAGGGGTGGAAACACCATATATTTT CASSLALDRGGNTIYF